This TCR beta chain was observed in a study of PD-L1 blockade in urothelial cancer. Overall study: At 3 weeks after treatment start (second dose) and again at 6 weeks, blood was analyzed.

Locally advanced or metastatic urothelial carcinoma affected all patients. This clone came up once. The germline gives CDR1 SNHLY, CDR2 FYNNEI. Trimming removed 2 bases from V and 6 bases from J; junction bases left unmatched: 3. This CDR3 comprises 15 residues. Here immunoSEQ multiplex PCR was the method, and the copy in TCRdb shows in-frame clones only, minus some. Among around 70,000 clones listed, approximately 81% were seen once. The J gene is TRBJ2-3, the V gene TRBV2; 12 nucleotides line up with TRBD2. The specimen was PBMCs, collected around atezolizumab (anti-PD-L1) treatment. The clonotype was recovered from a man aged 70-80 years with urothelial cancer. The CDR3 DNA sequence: TGTGCCAGCAGTGAACTAGCGGGAGGGAAGGATACGCAGTATTTT. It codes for CASSELAGGKDTQYF. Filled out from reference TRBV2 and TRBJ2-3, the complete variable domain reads EPEVTQTPSHQVTQMGQEVILRCVPISNHLYFYWYRQILGQKVEFLVSFYNNEISEKSEIFDDQFSVERPDGSNFTLKIRSTKLEDSAMYFCASSELAGGKDTQYFGPGTRLTVL.